The clone carrying this T cell receptor (beta chain) was seen more than once but under ten times. The antigen is unknown. The record originates from a study of T cells after yellow fever vaccination. Germline assignment: CDR1 SGHVS and CDR2 FQNEAQ. V dropped 3 bases and J dropped 8 bases, with 22 bases sitting between them. The CDR3 runs to 16 residues. TCRdb called the 5' RACE reads again in MiXCR, with one record for every CDR3 protein. The top ten clones hold about a sixth of a sample with fewer than 650,000 distinct CDR3 sequences, 21% of them seen once. Findings and caveats of the study: The secondary response showed a weaker magnitude and a faster peak, day 5 versus 15.

This chain links TRBV7-8 with TRBJ1-2; D is perhaps TRBD1 (6 bases). The origin of this receptor is a man younger than 30 who received the YFV17D yellow fever vaccine. Sequences were derived from PBMCs, sampled about 21 days after the first yellow fever vaccination. CDR3 region: CASSFLHRAWVGGYTF. The CDR3 DNA is TGTGCCAGCAGCTTCCTTCACAGGGCTTGGGTAGGAGGCTACACCTTC. The whole variable domain, remainder taken from reference TRBV7-8 and TRBJ1-2, is GAGVSQSPRYKVAKRGQDVALRCDPISGHVSLFWYQQALGQGPEFLTYFQNEAQLDKSGLPSDRFFAERPEGSVSTLKIQRTQQEDSAVYLCASSFLHRAWVGGYTFGSGTRLTVV.